This TCR beta chain emerged from a study of blood T cells in healthy people across ages. This CDR3 region has 17 residues. CDR1 and CDR2 (germline): SNHLY, FYNNEI. Unmatched junction bases numbered 10, after V lost 4 bases and J lost 3 bases. The second PCR ran roughly 7 to 12 cycles with a sample-barcoded 5' primer and J-beta primers. One entry per CDR3 protein results from TCRdb running MiXCR on the 5' RACE reads. The table shows about 1.5 million distinct CDR3 sequences, with roughly 43% occurring only once. The sequence derives from a woman aged 18-29 years in good health. The chain is built from TRBV2 and TRBJ2-5, with 11 nucleotides matching TRBD1. Sequenced input: blood. CDR3 nucleotide sequence: TGTGCCAGCAGTGGGGCAGGACAGGGGGCTCCTGAAGAGACCCAGTACTTC. Translation: CASSGAGQGAPEETQYF.